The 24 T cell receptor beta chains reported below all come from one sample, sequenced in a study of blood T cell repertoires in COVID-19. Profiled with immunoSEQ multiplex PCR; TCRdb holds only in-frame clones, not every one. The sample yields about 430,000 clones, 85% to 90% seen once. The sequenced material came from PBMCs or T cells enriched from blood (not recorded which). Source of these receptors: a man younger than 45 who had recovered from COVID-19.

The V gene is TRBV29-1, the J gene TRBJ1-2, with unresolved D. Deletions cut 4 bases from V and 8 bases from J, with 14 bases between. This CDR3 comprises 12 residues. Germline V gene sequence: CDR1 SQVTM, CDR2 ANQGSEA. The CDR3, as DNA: TGCAGCGTTGCTTTCGTCGGCGGGGGCTACACCTTC. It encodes CSVAFVGGGYTF.

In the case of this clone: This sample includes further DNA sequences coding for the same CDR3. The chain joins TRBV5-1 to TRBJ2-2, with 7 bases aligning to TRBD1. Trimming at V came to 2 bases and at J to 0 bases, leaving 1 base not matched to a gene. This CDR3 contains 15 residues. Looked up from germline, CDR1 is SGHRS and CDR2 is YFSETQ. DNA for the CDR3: TGCGCCAGCAGCTTAGGGGGCACGAACACCGGGGAGCTGTTTTTT. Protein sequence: CASSLGGTNTGELFF.

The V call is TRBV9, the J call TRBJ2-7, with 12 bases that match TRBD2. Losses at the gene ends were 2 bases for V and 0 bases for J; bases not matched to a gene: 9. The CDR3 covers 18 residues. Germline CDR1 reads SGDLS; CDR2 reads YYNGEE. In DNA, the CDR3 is TGTGCCAGCAGCGTCGGGACTAGCGGGCTTCTTTCCTCCTACGAGCAGTACTTC. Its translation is CASSVGTSGLLSSYEQYF. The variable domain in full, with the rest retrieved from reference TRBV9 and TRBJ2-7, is DSGVTQTPKHLITATGQRVTLRCSPRSGDLSVYWYQQSLDQGLQFLIQYYNGEERAKGNILERFSAQQFPDLHSELNLSSLELGDSALYFCASSVGTSGLLSSYEQYFGPGTRLTVT.

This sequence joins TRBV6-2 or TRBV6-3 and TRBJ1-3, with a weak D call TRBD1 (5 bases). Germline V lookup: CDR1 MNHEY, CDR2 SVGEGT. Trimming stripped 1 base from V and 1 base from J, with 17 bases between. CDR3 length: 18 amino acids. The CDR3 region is CASSYYPPIDSSGNTIYF. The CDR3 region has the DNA TGTGCCAGCAGTTACTACCCCCCAATCGACAGTTCTGGAAACACCATATATTTT.

CDR3 sequence (DNA): TGCGCCAGCAGTTGGACAGGGCCGACAGATACGCAGTATTTT. The encoded protein is CASSWTGPTDTQYF. The chain recombines TRBV5-1 with TRBJ2-3; 8 bases match TRBD1. From germline, CDR1 is SGHRS and CDR2 YFSETQ. The CDR3 totals 14 residues. J gave up 3 bases and V 5 bases, and 5 bases lay outside the gene matches. The whole variable domain, filled in from reference TRBV5-1 and TRBJ2-3, reads KAGVTQTPRYLIKTRGQQVTLSCSPISGHRSVSWYQQTPGQGLQFLFEYFSETQRNKGNFPGRFSGRQFSNSRSEMNVSTLELGDSALYLCASSWTGPTDTQYFGPGTRLTVL.

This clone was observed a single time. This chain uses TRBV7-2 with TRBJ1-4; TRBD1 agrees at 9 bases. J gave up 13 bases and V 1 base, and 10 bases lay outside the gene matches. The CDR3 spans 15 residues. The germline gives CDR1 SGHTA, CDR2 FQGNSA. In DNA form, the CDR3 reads TGTGCCAGCAGCTTAGGGACAGGGGCCATGGTCGGACTGTTTTTT. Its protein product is CASSLGTGAMVGLFF.

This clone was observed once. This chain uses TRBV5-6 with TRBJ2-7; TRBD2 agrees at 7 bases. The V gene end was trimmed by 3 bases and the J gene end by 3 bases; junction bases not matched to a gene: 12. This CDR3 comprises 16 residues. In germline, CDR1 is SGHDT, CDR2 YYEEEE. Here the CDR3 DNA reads TGTGCCAGCAGCTCCCTTATGAGCGGGAAAGTCTACGAGCAGTACTTC. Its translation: CASSSLMSGKVYEQYF. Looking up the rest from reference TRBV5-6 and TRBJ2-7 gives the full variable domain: DAGVTQSPTHLIKTRGQQVTLRCSPKSGHDTVSWYQQALGQGPQFIFQYYEEEERQRGNFPDRFSGHQFPNYSSELNVNALLLGDSALYLCASSSLMSGKVYEQYFGPGTRLTVT.

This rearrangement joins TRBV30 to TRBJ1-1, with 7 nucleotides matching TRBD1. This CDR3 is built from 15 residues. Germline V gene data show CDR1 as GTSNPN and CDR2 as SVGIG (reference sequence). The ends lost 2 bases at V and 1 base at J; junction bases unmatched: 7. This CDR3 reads CAWSSKGAANTEAFF. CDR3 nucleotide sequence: TGTGCCTGGAGTTCCAAGGGGGCTGCGAACACTGAAGCTTTCTTT.

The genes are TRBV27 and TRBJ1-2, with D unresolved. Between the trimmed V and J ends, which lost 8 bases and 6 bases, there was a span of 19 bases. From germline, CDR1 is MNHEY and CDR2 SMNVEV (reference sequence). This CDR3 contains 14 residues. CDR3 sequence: CASGSSTLEDGYTF. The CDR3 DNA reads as TGTGCCAGCGGGTCCTCAACCCTTGAGGATGGCTACACCTTC.

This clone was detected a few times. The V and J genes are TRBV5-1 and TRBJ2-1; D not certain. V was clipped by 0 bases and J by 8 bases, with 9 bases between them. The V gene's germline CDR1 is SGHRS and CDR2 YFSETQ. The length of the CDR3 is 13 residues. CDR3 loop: CASSLVAGHEQFF. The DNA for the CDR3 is TGCGCCAGCAGCTTGGTGGCAGGCCATGAGCAGTTCTTC.

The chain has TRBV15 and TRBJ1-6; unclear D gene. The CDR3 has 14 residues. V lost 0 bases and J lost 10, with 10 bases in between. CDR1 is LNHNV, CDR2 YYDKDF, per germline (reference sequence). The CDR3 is CATSRDSGFSPLHF. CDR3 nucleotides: TGTGCCACCAGCAGAGATTCGGGATTCTCACCCCTCCACTTT.

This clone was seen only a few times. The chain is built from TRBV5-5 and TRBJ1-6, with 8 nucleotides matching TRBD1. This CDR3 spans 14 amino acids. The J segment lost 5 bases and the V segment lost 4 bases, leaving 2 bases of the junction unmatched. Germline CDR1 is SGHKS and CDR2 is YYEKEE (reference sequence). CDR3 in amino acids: CASSVTGDNSPLHF. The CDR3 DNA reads TGTGCCAGCAGCGTGACAGGGGATAATTCACCCCTCCACTTT.

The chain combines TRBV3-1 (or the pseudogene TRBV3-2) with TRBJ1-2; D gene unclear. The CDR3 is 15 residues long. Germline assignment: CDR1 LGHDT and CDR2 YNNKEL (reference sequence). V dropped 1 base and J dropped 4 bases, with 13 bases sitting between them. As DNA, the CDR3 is TGTGCCAGCAGCCAAGGTGTTGGTGAGGGCTATGGCTACACCTTC. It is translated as CASSQGVGEGYGYTF.

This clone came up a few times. CDR3 amino acids: CSVDRGAEAFF. CDR3 nucleotides: TGCAGCGTTGACAGGGGCGCTGAAGCTTTCTTT. The chain recombines TRBV29-1 with TRBJ1-1, with D tentatively TRBD1 (6 bases). Germline CDR1 and CDR2: SQVTM and ANQGSEA. Trimming removed 3 bases at V and 6 bases at J, with 8 bases between. This CDR3 is built from 11 residues.

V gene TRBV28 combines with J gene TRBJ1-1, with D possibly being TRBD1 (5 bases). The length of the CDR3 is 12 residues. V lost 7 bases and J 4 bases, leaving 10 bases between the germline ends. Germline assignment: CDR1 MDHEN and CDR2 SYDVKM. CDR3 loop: CASISGGTEAFF. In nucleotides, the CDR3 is TGTGCCAGCATTTCCGGGGGCACTGAAGCTTTCTTT.

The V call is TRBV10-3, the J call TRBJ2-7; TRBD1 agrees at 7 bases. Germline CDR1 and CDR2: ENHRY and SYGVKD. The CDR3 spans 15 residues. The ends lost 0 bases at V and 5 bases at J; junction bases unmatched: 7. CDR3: CAISESRDSGNEQYF. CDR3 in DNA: TGTGCCATCAGTGAGTCCCGGGACAGTGGGAACGAGCAGTACTTC.

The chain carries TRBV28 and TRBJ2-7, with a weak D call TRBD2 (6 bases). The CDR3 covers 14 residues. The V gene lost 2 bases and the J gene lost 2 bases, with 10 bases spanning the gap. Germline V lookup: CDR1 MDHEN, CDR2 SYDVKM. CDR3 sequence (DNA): TGTGCCAGCAGTTTAAACCTAGCGCCCTACGAGCAGTACTTC. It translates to CASSLNLAPYEQYF.

The CDR3 sequence: CASSLEFGELFF. The CDR3, as DNA: TGCGCCAGCAGCCTGGAGTTTGGGGAGCTGTTTTTT. The chain couples TRBV4-1 to TRBJ2-2; unclear D gene. Trimming stripped 4 bases from V and 8 bases from J, with 8 bases between. Looked up from germline, CDR1 is MGHRA and CDR2 is YSYEKL. The length of the CDR3 is 12 residues.

The DNA of the CDR3 is TGTGCCAGCAGCTCACCTCTCGACAGCACCTACGAGCAGTACTTC. Its protein is CASSSPLDSTYEQYF. The V call is TRBV7-8, the J call TRBJ2-7; D is perhaps TRBD1 (5 bases). V shed 4 bases and J shed 2 bases, with 15 bases lying between them. Germline V lookup: CDR1 SGHVS, CDR2 FQNEAQ. CDR3 length: 15 residues.

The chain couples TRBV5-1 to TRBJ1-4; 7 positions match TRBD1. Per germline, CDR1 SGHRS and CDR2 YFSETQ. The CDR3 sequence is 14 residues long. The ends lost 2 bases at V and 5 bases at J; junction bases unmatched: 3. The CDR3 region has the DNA TGCGCCAGCAGCTTAGAACAGGGGAATGAAAAACTGTTTTTT. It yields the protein CASSLEQGNEKLFF.

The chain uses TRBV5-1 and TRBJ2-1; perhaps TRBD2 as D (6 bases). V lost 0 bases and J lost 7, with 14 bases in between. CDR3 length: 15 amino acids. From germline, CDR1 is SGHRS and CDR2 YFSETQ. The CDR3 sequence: CASSLEASVKNEQFF. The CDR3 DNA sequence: TGCGCCAGCAGCTTGGAGGCTAGCGTAAAAAATGAGCAGTTCTTC.

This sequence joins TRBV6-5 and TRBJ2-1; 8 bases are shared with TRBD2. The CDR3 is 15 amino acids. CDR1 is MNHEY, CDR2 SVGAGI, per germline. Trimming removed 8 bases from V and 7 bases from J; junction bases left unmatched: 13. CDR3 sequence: CASASGPMSGNEQFF. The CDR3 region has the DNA TGTGCCAGCGCTAGCGGGCCCATGTCGGGGAATGAGCAGTTCTTC.

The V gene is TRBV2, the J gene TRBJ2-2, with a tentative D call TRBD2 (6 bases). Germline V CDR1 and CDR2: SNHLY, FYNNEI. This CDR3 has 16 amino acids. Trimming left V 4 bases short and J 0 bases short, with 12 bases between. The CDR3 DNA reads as TGTGCCAGCAGTGGGGACTCGGAATCGAACACCGGGGAGCTGTTTTTT. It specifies CASSGDSESNTGELFF.

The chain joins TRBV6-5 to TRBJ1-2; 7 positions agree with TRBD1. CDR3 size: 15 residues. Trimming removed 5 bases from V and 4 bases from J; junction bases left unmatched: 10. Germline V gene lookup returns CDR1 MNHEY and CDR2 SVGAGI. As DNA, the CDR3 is TGTGCCAGCAGTCCTACAGGGGCGACTATCTATGGCTACACCTTC. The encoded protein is CASSPTGATIYGYTF.